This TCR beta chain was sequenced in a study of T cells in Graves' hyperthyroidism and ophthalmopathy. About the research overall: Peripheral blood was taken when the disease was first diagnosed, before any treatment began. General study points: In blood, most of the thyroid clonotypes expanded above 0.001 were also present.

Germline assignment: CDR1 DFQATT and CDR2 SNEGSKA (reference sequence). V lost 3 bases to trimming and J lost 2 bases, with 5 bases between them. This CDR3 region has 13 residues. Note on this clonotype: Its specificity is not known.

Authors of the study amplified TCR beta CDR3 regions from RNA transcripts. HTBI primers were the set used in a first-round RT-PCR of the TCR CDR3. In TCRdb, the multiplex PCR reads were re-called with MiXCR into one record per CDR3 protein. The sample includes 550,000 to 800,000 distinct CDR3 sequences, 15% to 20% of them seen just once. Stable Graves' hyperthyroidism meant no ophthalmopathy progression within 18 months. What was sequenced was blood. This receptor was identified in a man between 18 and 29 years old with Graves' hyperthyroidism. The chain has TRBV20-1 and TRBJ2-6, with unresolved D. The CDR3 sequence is CSARQTGANVLTF. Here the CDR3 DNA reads TGCAGTGCTAGGCAGACTGGGGCCAACGTCCTGACTTTC.